The present TCR beta chain was sequenced within a study of shared clonotypes between healthy human individuals. Data came from immunoSEQ multiplex PCR; TCRdb stores just in-frame clones and leaves some out. Altogether more than 450,000 clones are present, 79% being singletons, with the ten largest covering around 13%. The CDR3 is made up of 16 amino acids. Per germline, CDR1 SGHRS and CDR2 YFSETQ. Trimming left V 4 bases short and J 5 bases short, with 19 bases between. The chain uses TRBV5-1 and TRBJ2-1, with D hard to call. The TCR originated in a woman aged 40 to 55 in good health. Some clones in this sample may be carry-over from other donors' samples. Sequencing was done on a sample of PBMCs. CDR3 residues: CASSVAAQAGNNEQFF. The DNA of the CDR3 is TGCGCCAGCAGCGTGGCCGCCCAGGCAGGAAACAATGAGCAGTTCTTC.